The clone carrying this T cell receptor beta chain was seen a handful of times. Its specificity is unknown. This sample was included in a study of T and B cells in COVID-19 patients. Study details: Peripheral blood came from COVID-19 patients with active infection or after recovery. Of some 21 active-infection patients, 18 carried comorbidities linked to unfavorable COVID-19 outcome.

Blood genomic DNA input for TRB amplification was about 240-550 ng. Multiplex PCR with BIOMED2 TRB-A/B primer pools amplified TRB rearrangements. One entry per CDR3 protein, called by TCRdb with MiXCR from the multiplex PCR reads. The table has 15,000 to 20,000 distinct CDR3 sequences, 35% to 40% seen once. Study results and caveats: Highly clonal in active COVID-19, TRB repertoires exceeded healthy-donor diversity and richness at recovery.

The sequenced material came from blood. The receptor's source is a human donor with active COVID-19.

CDR3 sequence: CASSKARGGTDTQYF. Written as DNA, the CDR3 is TGTGCCAGCAGCAAGGCCCGTGGGGGAACAGATACGCAGTATTTT. The genes are TRBV7-4 and TRBJ2-3; either TRBD1 or TRBD2 may supply D (5 bases each). CDR3 length: 15 residues. Germline CDR1 and CDR2: SGHVT and SQSDAQ. V was trimmed by 5 bases and J by 3 bases, leaving 15 bases between them.